What follows describes a single T cell receptor beta chain. The antigen is unknown. Primed by a sample-barcoded 5' primer and a J-beta primer mix, a second PCR proceeded for about 6 to 11 cycles. TCRdb fed the 5' RACE reads into MiXCR, producing one record per CDR3 protein. The sample gives around 1.7 million distinct CDR3 sequences, roughly 27% of which show up once; about 8% is in the top ten. This specimen comes from a study of blood T cells in healthy people across ages. Overall study results and limits: The unknown donor CMV status may have confounded expanded clonotype changes.

This CDR3 has 17 residues. Trimming cost V 4 bases and J 4 bases; bases outside gene matches: 10. This sequence joins TRBV12-3 or TRBV12-4 and TRBJ1-2, with TRBD1 matching over 12 bases. The sequence derives from a woman under 40 in good health. Sequencing was done on a sample of blood. CDR3 amino acids: CASSYTGTGGNRYGYTF. For the CDR3, the DNA is TGTGCCAGCAGTTATACCGGGACAGGGGGCAATCGCTATGGCTACACCTTC.